This TCR beta chain stems from a study of blood T cell repertoires in COVID-19. In the study overall: Samples taken during acute and convalescent COVID-19 were collected in the United States, Italy and Spain.

V gave up 8 bases and J gave up 2 bases; unmatched junction bases: 4. This CDR3 region has 14 residues. Germline lookup yields CDR1 LNHNV and CDR2 YYDKDF (reference sequence). Clones were read by immunoSEQ multiplex PCR, and TCRdb kept only the in-frame ones, dropping some. The sample comprises roughly 91,000 clones, around 80% of which are singletons, and around 7% rests with the top ten. The clonotype comes from a man aged 65-85 years with acute or convalescent COVID-19. The sequenced material came from peripheral blood. The chain combines TRBV15 with TRBJ2-3, with 10 bases lining up with TRBD1. CDR3 coding DNA: TGTGCCACCGGACAGGGGGGTTCCACAGATACGCAGTATTTT. This codes for CATGQGGSTDTQYF.